Shown below are 14 T cell receptor beta chains from a single sample sequenced in a study of blood T cell repertoires in COVID-19. Libraries were prepared by immunoSEQ multiplex PCR; TCRdb keeps only in-frame clonotypes and omits some of them. The data contain under 200,000 clones, over 70% of them singletons. The sample comprised peripheral blood. These receptors all stem from a woman older than 75 with active or convalescent COVID-19.

As concerns this clone: Distinct nucleotide sequences in the sample also encode this CDR3. J is TRBJ1-2 and V is TRBV9; maybe TRBD1 (6 bases). Trimming took off 0 bases at V and 1 base at J, with 7 bases between the two ends. CDR1 and CDR2 (germline): SGDLS, YYNGEE. CDR3 length: 14 residues. CDR3 amino acids: CASSVGGLNYGYTF. The CDR3 DNA follows: TGTGCCAGCAGCGTAGGGGGGCTTAACTATGGCTACACCTTC.

The chain is built from TRBV15 and TRBJ1-3, with D tentatively TRBD1 (6 bases). Germline CDR1 LNHNV, CDR2 YYDKDF (reference sequence). CDR3 length: 16 residues. The V and J ends lost 0 bases and 3 bases respectively, with 12 bases between them. This CDR3 is CATSRDPGAFGNTIYF. The CDR3 nucleotides are TGTGCCACCAGCAGAGATCCAGGGGCCTTTGGAAACACCATATATTTT.

The V call is TRBV6-5, the J call TRBJ1-5; 8 bases align to TRBD1. This CDR3 spans 15 amino acids. Losses at the gene ends were 5 bases for V and 6 bases for J; bases not matched to a gene: 9. In germline, CDR1 is MNHEY, CDR2 SVGAGI. CDR3 bases: TGTGCCAGCAGTACAGGACAGGGTTCGGGTCAGCCCCAGCATTTT. Amino acid sequence: CASSTGQGSGQPQHF.

This chain links TRBV7-2 with TRBJ2-2, with D possibly TRBD2 on 5 matching bases. This CDR3 has 15 amino acids. Germline values: CDR1 SGHTA, CDR2 FQGNSA. Trimming removed 3 bases from V and 6 bases from J, with 14 bases in between. The CDR3 here is CASSFEQRISGELFF. CDR3 nucleotide sequence: TGTGCCAGCAGCTTCGAACAGCGGATTTCCGGGGAGCTGTTTTTT.

This chain links TRBV12-2 with TRBJ1-6. TRBV12-2 is recorded as a pseudogene. This CDR3 contains 15 residues. The CDR3 coding sequence is TGTGCAAGTCGCTTAGCACGGGGAAATAATTCACCCCTCCACTTT. Its protein is CASRLARGNNSPLHF.

This sequence joins TRBV6-5 and TRBJ1-2, with unresolved D. Trimming left V 2 bases short and J 5 bases short, with 12 bases between. Germline CDR1 and CDR2: MNHEY and SVGAGI. The CDR3 extends over 14 amino acids. CDR3 loop: CASSYDRGSYGYTF. CDR3 bases: TGTGCCAGCAGTTACGACCGGGGATCTTATGGCTACACCTTC.

In its sample, this clone was seen a few times. This chain links TRBV7-9 with TRBJ2-7; 9 bases match TRBD1. The germline V gene has CDR1 SEHNR and CDR2 FQNEAQ (reference sequence). With V trimmed by 0 bases and J by 3 bases, 9 bases remained unmatched. This CDR3 has 17 amino acids. CDR3 sequence (DNA): TGTGCCAGCAGCTTAGCGGAGGGGACAGGGATAGGCTACGAGCAGTACTTC. This encodes CASSLAEGTGIGYEQYF.

This chain links TRBV18 with TRBJ1-4, with 7 bases fitting TRBD1. Trimming removed 4 bases from V and 7 bases from J; junction bases left unmatched: 9. CDR3 size: 15 residues. CDR1 and CDR2 from the germline V gene are KGHSH and LQKENI. In nucleotides, the CDR3 is TGTGCCAGCTCACGTGGGACAGTAGGGGGTGAAAAACTGTTTTTT. Translation: CASSRGTVGGEKLFF. Based on the CDR3 plus reference TRBV18 and TRBJ1-4, the full variable domain is NAGVMQNPRHLVRRRGQEARLRCSPMKGHSHVYWYRQLPEEGLKFMVYLQKENIIDESGMPKERFSAEFPKEGPSILRIQQVVRGDSAAYFCASSRGTVGGEKLFFGSGTQLSVL.

The V gene is TRBV18, the J gene TRBJ2-2; D gene uncertain. V lost 6 bases to trimming and J lost 4 bases, with 6 bases between them. The length of the CDR3 is 12 residues. CDR1 and CDR2 from the germline V gene are KGHSH and LQKENI. CDR3 in DNA: TGTGCCAGCTCCCTCGGCACCGGGGAGCTGTTTTTT. It encodes CASSLGTGELFF.

The chain carries TRBV19 and TRBJ1-4; D is unclear. V lost 4 bases to trimming and J lost 7 bases, with 19 bases between them. CDR3 length equals 16 residues. The V gene's germline CDR1 is LNHDA and CDR2 SQIVND (reference sequence). The CDR3 DNA follows: TGTGCCAGTAGTAGAGGCGGCGCCCCGCAGTTTGAAAAACTGTTTTTT. Amino acids: CASSRGGAPQFEKLFF.

The chain joins TRBV4-3 to TRBJ2-7; D may be TRBD2 (6 bases). The CDR3 sequence is 13 residues long. V was pared by 3 bases and J by 4 bases, with 10 bases between. Looked up from germline, CDR1 is LGHNA and CDR2 is YSLEER. The CDR3 DNA is TGCGCCAGCAGCCAGGGGGGTGGGTACGAGCAGTACTTC. Amino acid sequence: CASSQGGGYEQYF.

The DNA for the CDR3 is TGTGCCAGCAGCTTAGGAGGGCGGACGACCGGGGAGCTGTTTTTT. Its translation is CASSLGGRTTGELFF. The chain employs TRBV7-6 and TRBJ2-2; D is possibly TRBD2 (5 bases). V was cut by 1 base and J by 5 bases, with 11 bases left in between. Germline CDR1 and CDR2: SGHVS and FNYEAQ. The CDR3 is 15 residues long. The variable domain in full, with the rest retrieved from reference TRBV7-6 and TRBJ2-2, is GAGVSQSPRYKVTKRGQDVALRCDPISGHVSLYWYRQALGQGPEFLTYFNYEAQQDKSGLPNDRFSAERPEGSISTLTIQRTEQRDSAMYRCASSLGGRTTGELFFGEGSRLTVL.

V and J are TRBV6-6 and TRBJ2-3; tentative D call: TRBD2 (6 bases). Germline V gene data show CDR1 as MNHNY and CDR2 as SVGAGI (reference sequence). This CDR3 has 14 amino acids. Between the trimmed V and J ends, which lost 3 bases and 6 bases, there was a span of 13 bases. The CDR3 sequence: CASSYLGGWDTQYF. In DNA form, the CDR3 reads TGTGCCAGCAGTTATCTTGGGGGGTGGGATACGCAGTATTTT.

This rearrangement joins TRBV9 to TRBJ2-1, with 13 bases aligning to TRBD2. The CDR3 is 16 residues long. Per the germline V gene, CDR1 is SGDLS and CDR2 is YYNGEE. V was pared by 4 bases and J by 4 bases, with 5 bases of the junction left unmatched. CDR3: CASSTRTSGGYNEQFF. The CDR3 DNA follows: TGTGCCAGCAGCACGAGGACTAGCGGGGGTTACAATGAGCAGTTCTTC.